The 26 T cell receptor beta chains in this list originate from one sample, sequenced in a study of T cell repertoires in cytomegalovirus infection. One entry per CDR3 protein results from TCRdb running MiXCR on the reads. Altogether under 150,000 distinct CDR3 sequences are present, 20% to 30% being singletons, with the ten largest covering about a third. No antigen has been assigned to these receptors. Sequences were obtained from PBMCs, sequenced either directly or after in vitro stimulation (not recorded which). The receptor source for this set is a human donor in good health (CMV status not recorded). Some clones in this sample may be carry-over from other donors' samples.

This clonotype was counted between two and nine times. The chain joins TRBV7-9 to TRBJ2-3; 7 bases are shared with TRBD2. The V gene end was trimmed by 2 bases and the J gene end by 4 bases; junction bases not matched to a gene: 6. CDR1 is SEHNR and CDR2 is FQNEAQ in the germline V gene (reference sequence). The CDR3 is made up of 15 amino acids. CDR3 region: CASSLPTSDADTQYF. The CDR3 bases are TGTGCCAGCAGCTTACCAACTAGCGACGCAGATACGCAGTATTTT.

This clonotype was seen just once. The chain employs TRBV4-1 and TRBJ2-1; 9 nucleotides align to TRBD2. V lost 0 bases, J lost 12 bases, and 6 bases stayed unmatched. From germline, CDR1 is MGHRA and CDR2 YSYEKL. The CDR3 extends over 14 amino acids. The CDR3 DNA is TGCGCCAGCAGCCAAGATCTGAGACTAGCGGTGCAGTTCTTC. Translation gives CASSQDLRLAVQFF.

This chain joins TRBV25-1 and TRBJ1-5; 7 bases match TRBD1. Germline CDR1 reads MGHDK; CDR2 reads SYGVNS. The V segment lost 4 bases and the J segment 8 bases; nucleotides outside the gene matches: 17. The CDR3 extends over 17 amino acids. CDR3 sequence (DNA): TGTGCCAGCAGTGCATATACCGGGACAGAAAATCGAGAGCCCCAGCATTTT. Amino acids: CASSAYTGTENREPQHF.

This clonotype was seen more than once but under ten times. This sequence joins TRBV29-1 and TRBJ2-1; 7 bases are a match to TRBD2. The CDR3 contains 14 residues. CDR1 SQVTM and CDR2 ANQGSEA come from the germline V gene. Trimming at V came to 5 bases and at J to 0 bases, leaving 4 bases not matched to a gene. CDR3 sequence reads: CSVLGRSSYNEQFF. CDR3 nucleotide sequence: TGCAGCGTTCTCGGGAGGTCCTCCTACAATGAGCAGTTCTTC.

J is TRBJ2-7 and V is TRBV2; D remains ambiguous. With 6 bases removed from V and 6 bases from J, the gap between germline ends came to 18 bases. The germline CDR1 and CDR2 sequences are SNHLY and FYNNEI. The CDR3 is 14 residues long. This chain's CDR3 is CASSRGPTTREQYF. Written as DNA, the CDR3 is TGTGCCAGCAGCCGCGGACCAACCACCCGCGAGCAGTACTTC.

This clonotype was recorded at least ten times. This chain joins TRBV14 and TRBJ2-7; D uncertain. The CDR3 totals 14 residues. Trimming took off 3 bases at V and 6 bases at J, with 15 bases between the two ends. Germline values: CDR1 SGHDN, CDR2 FVKESK. In DNA form, the CDR3 reads TGTGCCAGCAGCCAGGAACAGTGGTCTCGCGAGCAGTACGTC. Protein: CASSQEQWSREQYV.

This clonotype was detected a few times. This rearrangement joins TRBV12-3 or TRBV12-4 to TRBJ2-4, with D hard to call. The CDR3 sequence is 12 residues long. V was clipped by 8 bases and J by 5 bases, with 10 bases between them. The CDR3 region has the DNA TGTGCCAGCCATGGAGTCCAAAACATTCAGTACTTC. Translated, it gives CASHGVQNIQYF.

V and J are TRBV5-4 and TRBJ2-1, with TRBD2 matching over 7 bases. This CDR3 region has 16 residues. Losses at the gene ends were 10 bases for V and 1 base for J; bases not matched to a gene: 14. The germline CDR1 and CDR2 sequences are SGHNT and YYREEE (reference sequence). This CDR3 reads CAGSKKAGTSYNEQFF. CDR3 coding DNA: TGTGCCGGCTCAAAAAAAGCGGGGACTTCCTACAATGAGCAGTTCTTC.

This clonotype was picked up many times. The J gene is TRBJ1-2, the V gene TRBV7-9; TRBD1 matches 7 bases. This CDR3 spans 12 amino acids. The ends lost 5 bases at V and 12 bases at J; junction bases unmatched: 9. The germline CDR1 and CDR2 sequences are SEHNR and FQNEAQ (reference sequence). The CDR3: CASSQRDSWDTF. Written as DNA, the CDR3 is TGTGCCAGCAGCCAACGGGACAGTTGGGACACCTTC.

The count of this clonotype is one. The chain recombines TRBV19 with TRBJ2-5; the D is unclear. Per the germline V gene, CDR1 is LNHDA and CDR2 is SQIVND (reference sequence). Trimming shortened V by 5 bases and J by 1 base, and 14 bases separated the two germline ends. CDR3 length: 15 residues. CDR3: CASSHYSAPQETQYF. The DNA for the CDR3 is TGTGCCAGTAGTCATTATTCGGCCCCCCAAGAGACCCAGTACTTC.

The chain links TRBV28 to TRBJ2-5; TRBD2 matches 10 bases. The CDR3 covers 16 residues. The trim removed 3 bases at V and 2 bases at J, leaving 6 bases unmatched. Looked up from germline, CDR1 is MDHEN and CDR2 is SYDVKM. DNA for the CDR3: TGTGCCAGCAGTTTTTATCGAGCGGGGGGGCAAGAGACCCAGTACTTC. It encodes CASSFYRAGGQETQYF.

The chain is built from TRBV5-6 and TRBJ2-7; maybe TRBD2 (7 bases). The germline gives CDR1 SGHDT, CDR2 YYEEEE. The V end lost 4 bases, the J end lost 6 bases, and 23 bases lay between the germline ends. This CDR3 has 16 residues. CDR3 nucleotide sequence: TGTGCCAGCAGCGCCAGACTCGGGCGGGGGCCAGTCGAGCAGTACTTC. It is translated as CASSARLGRGPVEQYF.

The genes are TRBV7-2 and TRBJ2-5; possible D gene TRBD2, 7 bases. From germline, CDR1 is SGHTA and CDR2 FQGNSA. This CDR3 spans 15 amino acids. V was pared by 1 base and J by 5 bases, with 14 bases between. CDR3 loop: CASSLVGGLGETQYF. The CDR3 DNA reads TGTGCCAGCAGCTTAGTGGGGGGGCTGGGGGAGACCCAGTACTTC.

This clonotype was detected only a few times. The V gene is TRBV7-9, the J gene TRBJ1-1; maybe TRBD1 (6 bases). Germline lookup yields CDR1 SEHNR and CDR2 FQNEAQ (reference sequence). The CDR3 runs to 15 residues. The V gene lost 1 base and the J gene lost 1 base, with 10 bases spanning the gap. The CDR3 DNA follows: TGTGCCAGCAGCTTAGAATCGGGACAGAACACTGAAGCTTTCTTT. Protein sequence: CASSLESGQNTEAFF.

The chain recombines TRBV7-6 with TRBJ1-6, with 7 bases lining up with TRBD1. The CDR3 contains 19 residues. Germline CDR1 SGHVS, CDR2 FNYEAQ. With 4 bases clipped from V and 5 bases from J, the junction kept 17 bases outside the gene matches. The CDR3 protein is CASSSKTAQGEGDNSPLHF. In nucleotides, the CDR3 is TGTGCCAGCAGCTCGAAGACCGCTCAGGGGGAAGGGGATAATTCACCCCTCCACTTT. The complete variable domain, with remaining parts taken from reference TRBV7-6 and TRBJ1-6, reads GAGVSQSPRYKVTKRGQDVALRCDPISGHVSLYWYRQALGQGPEFLTYFNYEAQQDKSGLPNDRFSAERPEGSISTLTIQRTEQRDSAMYRCASSSKTAQGEGDNSPLHFGNGTRLTVT.

The chain recombines TRBV6-2 or TRBV6-3 with TRBJ2-1, with TRBD2 as a possible D gene (6 bases). Trimming removed 2 bases at V and 5 bases at J, with 10 bases between. Germline lookup yields CDR1 MNHEY and CDR2 SVGEGT. There are 14 residues in the CDR3. This chain's CDR3 is CASSYGGVDNEQFF. The DNA of the CDR3 is TGTGCCAGCAGTTACGGCGGGGTAGACAATGAGCAGTTCTTC.

The rearrangement uses TRBV18 and TRBJ2-2; 9 positions match TRBD2. The CDR3 totals 17 residues. V lost 3 bases, J lost 2 bases, and 7 bases stayed unmatched. From germline, CDR1 is KGHSH and CDR2 LQKENI. CDR3 DNA sequence: TGTGCCAGCTCACCCTCCTGGGGACTAGCCAACACCGGGGAGCTGTTTTTT. This sequence encodes CASSPSWGLANTGELFF.

The chain couples TRBV10-3 to TRBJ2-1, with TRBD2 matching 11 bases. This CDR3 region has 15 residues. Germline V lookup: CDR1 ENHRY, CDR2 SYGVKD. Trimming at V came to 6 bases and at J to 1 base, leaving 2 bases not matched to a gene. CDR3 nucleotides: TGTGCCATCAGAGTAGCGGGAGGGTCCTACAATGAGCAGTTCTTC. It encodes CAIRVAGGSYNEQFF.

The chain joins TRBV19 to TRBJ1-5; no firm D call. The germline V gene encodes CDR1 LNHDA and CDR2 SQIVND (reference sequence). V was shortened by 1 base and J by 4 bases, with 8 bases between the two germline ends. CDR3 length: 14 amino acids. The CDR3 sequence: CASSIGNGNQPQHF. The CDR3 nucleotides are TGTGCCAGTAGTATAGGTAACGGGAATCAGCCCCAGCATTTT.

The chain uses TRBV10-3 and TRBJ2-1, with 13 bases fitting TRBD2. V lost 3 bases and J lost 7; bases outside the gene matches: 9. The CDR3 is 17 amino acids. Germline lookup yields CDR1 ENHRY and CDR2 SYGVKD. The CDR3 is CAISDPGTSGAFNEQFF. CDR3 nucleotide sequence: TGTGCCATCAGTGACCCCGGGACTAGCGGGGCTTTTAATGAGCAGTTCTTC.

This clonotype was counted between two and nine times. The V gene is TRBV7-9, the J gene TRBJ2-1, with 10 positions matching TRBD2. The CDR3 totals 17 residues. Per germline, CDR1 SEHNR and CDR2 FQNEAQ (reference sequence). The junction had 12 bases not matched to a gene; V was cut back by 8 bases and J by 2 bases. The CDR3 here is CASGGASGSPAYNEQFF. The CDR3 DNA sequence: TGTGCCAGCGGGGGGGCTAGCGGGAGTCCCGCCTACAATGAGCAGTTCTTC.

The V call is TRBV20-1, the J call TRBJ1-1, with D perhaps TRBD1 (5 bases). Germline CDR1 is DFQATT and CDR2 is SNEGSKA (reference sequence). The CDR3 runs 12 residues. Trimming removed 6 bases at V and 3 bases at J, with 11 bases between. The CDR3 here is CSAGKGDTEAFF. DNA of the CDR3: TGCAGTGCCGGGAAAGGGGACACTGAAGCTTTCTTT.

This clonotype was counted between two and nine times. V and J are TRBV20-1 and TRBJ2-1; 12 bases match TRBD2. The CDR3 length is 15 residues. Germline CDR1 is DFQATT and CDR2 is SNEGSKA (reference sequence). J was trimmed by 8 bases and V by 6 bases; bases with no gene match: 11. The CDR3 DNA reads as TGCAGTGCCTCCCCCCTAGCGGGAGGGCCCCATGAGCAGTTCTTC. This encodes CSASPLAGGPHEQFF.

This clonotype was seen a handful of times. This chain links TRBV25-1 with TRBJ2-1, with TRBD2 matching 7 bases. V was pared by 7 bases and J by 8 bases, with 8 bases of the junction left unmatched. This CDR3 region has 13 residues. The germline CDR1 and CDR2 sequences are MGHDK and SYGVNS. The CDR3 DNA sequence: TGTGCCAGCATAGGCCGAGGGAGGGATGAGCAGTTCTTC. It translates to CASIGRGRDEQFF.

The CDR3 loop is CASSLLRGQYEQYF. As DNA, the CDR3 is TGTGCCAGCAGTTTATTACGGGGGCAGTACGAGCAGTACTTC. The chain links TRBV12-3 or TRBV12-4 to TRBJ2-7; D may be TRBD1 or TRBD2 (6 bases each). The CDR3 is 14 amino acids. Trimming shortened V by 2 bases and J by 4 bases, and 12 bases separated the two germline ends.

About this clonotype: The junction does not match germline at one end; this may be a read error. The V gene is TRBV12-3 or TRBV12-4, the J gene TRBJ2-6; possibly TRBD2 for D (7 bases). The CDR3 runs 12 residues. The CDR3 reads CAGRAGANILTF. CDR3 DNA sequence: TGTGCCGGGAGGGCGGGGGCCAACATCCTGACTTTC.